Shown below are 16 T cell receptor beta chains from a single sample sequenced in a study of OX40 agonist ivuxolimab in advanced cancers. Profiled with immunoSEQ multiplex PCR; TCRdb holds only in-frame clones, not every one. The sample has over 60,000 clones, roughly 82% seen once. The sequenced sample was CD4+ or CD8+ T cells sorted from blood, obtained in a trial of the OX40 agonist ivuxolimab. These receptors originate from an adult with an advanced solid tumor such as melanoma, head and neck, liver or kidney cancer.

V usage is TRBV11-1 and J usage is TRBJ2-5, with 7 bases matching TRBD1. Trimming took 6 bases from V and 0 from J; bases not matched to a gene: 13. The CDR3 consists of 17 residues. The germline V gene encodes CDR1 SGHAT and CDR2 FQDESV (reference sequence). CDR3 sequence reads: CASSFTGVVVHQETQYF. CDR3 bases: TGTGCCAGCAGTTTTACAGGGGTTGTGGTCCACCAAGAGACCCAGTACTTC. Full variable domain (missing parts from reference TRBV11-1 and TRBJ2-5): EAEVAQSPRYKITEKSQAVAFWCDPISGHATLYWYRQILGQGPELLVQFQDESVVDDSQLPKDRFSAERLKGVDSTLKIQPAELGDSAMYLCASSFTGVVVHQETQYFGPGTRLLVL.

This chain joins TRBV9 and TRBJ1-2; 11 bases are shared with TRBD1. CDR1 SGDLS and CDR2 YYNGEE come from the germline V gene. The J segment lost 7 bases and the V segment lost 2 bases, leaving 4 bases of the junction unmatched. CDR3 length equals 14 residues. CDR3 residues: CASSVGQGAFGYTF. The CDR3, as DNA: TGTGCCAGCAGCGTTGGACAGGGGGCGTTTGGCTACACCTTC.

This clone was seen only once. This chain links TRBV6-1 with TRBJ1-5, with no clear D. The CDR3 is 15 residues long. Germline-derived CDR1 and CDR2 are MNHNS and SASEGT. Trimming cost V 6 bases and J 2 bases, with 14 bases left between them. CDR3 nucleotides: TGTGCCAGCAGCCTGAAGATCTCAGGCAATCAGCCCCAGCATTTT. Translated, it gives CASSLKISGNQPQHF.

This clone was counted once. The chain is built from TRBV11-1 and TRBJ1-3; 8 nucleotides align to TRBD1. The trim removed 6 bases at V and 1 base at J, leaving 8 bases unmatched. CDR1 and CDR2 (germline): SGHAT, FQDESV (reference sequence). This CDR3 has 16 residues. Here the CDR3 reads CASSSTDRGSGNTIYF. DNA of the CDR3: TGTGCCAGCAGTTCCACTGACAGGGGATCTGGAAACACCATATATTTT.

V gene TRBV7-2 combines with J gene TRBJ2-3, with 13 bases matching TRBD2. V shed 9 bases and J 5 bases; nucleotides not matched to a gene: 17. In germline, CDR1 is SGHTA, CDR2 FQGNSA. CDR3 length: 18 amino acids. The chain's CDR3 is CASGHSGGLAGAVDTQYF. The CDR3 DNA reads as TGTGCCAGTGGGCATTCTGGCGGACTAGCGGGGGCTGTAGATACGCAGTATTTT.

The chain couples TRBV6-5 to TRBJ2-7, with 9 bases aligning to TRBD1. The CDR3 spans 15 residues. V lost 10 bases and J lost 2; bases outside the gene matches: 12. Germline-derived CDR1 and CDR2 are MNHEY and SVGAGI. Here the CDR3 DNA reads TGTGCCACCTTACCCGGGACAGGGATCCCCTACGAGCAGTACTTC. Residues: CATLPGTGIPYEQYF.

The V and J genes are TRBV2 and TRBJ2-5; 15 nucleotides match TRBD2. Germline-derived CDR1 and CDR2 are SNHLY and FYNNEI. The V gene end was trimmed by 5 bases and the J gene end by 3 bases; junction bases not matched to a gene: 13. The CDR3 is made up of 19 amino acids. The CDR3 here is CASSPVGGTSGGTEETQYF. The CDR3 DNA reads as TGTGCCAGCAGTCCCGTAGGGGGGACTAGCGGGGGGACCGAAGAGACCCAGTACTTC.

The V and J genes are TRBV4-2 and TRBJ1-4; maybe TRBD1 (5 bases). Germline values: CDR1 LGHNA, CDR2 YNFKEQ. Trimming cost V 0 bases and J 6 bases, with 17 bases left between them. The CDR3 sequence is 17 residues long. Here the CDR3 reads CASSQDQGAALYEKLFF. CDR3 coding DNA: TGTGCCAGCAGCCAAGATCAAGGGGCCGCCTTATATGAAAAACTGTTTTTT.

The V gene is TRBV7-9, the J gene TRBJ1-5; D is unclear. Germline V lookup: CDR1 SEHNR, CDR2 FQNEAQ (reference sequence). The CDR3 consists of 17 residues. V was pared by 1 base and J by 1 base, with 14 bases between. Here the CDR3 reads CASSLGSEVGSNQPQHF. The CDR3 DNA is TGTGCCAGCAGCTTAGGCTCCGAAGTTGGGAGCAATCAGCCCCAGCATTTT.

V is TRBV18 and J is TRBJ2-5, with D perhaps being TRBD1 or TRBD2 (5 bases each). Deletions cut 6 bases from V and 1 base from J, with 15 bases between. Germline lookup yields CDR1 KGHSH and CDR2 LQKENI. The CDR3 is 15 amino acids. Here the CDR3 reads CASSRDGVPQETQYF. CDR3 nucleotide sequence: TGTGCCAGCTCCCGGGACGGCGTTCCCCAAGAGACCCAGTACTTC.

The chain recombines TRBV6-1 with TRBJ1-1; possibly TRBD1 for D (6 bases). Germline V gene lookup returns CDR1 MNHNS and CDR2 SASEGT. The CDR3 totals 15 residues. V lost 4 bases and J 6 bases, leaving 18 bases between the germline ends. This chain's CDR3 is CASSGGGGPWAEAFF. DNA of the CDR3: TGTGCCAGCAGTGGCGGGGGGGGGCCTTGGGCTGAAGCTTTCTTT.

Written as DNA, the CDR3 is TGCGCCAGCAGTCCTTCAGCAGGGGTAGAGACCCAGTACTTC. Its translation is CASSPSAGVETQYF. V is TRBV5-1 and J is TRBJ2-5; a weak D match, TRBD1 (6 bases). The CDR3 has 14 residues. V gave up 5 bases and J gave up 4 bases, with 15 bases separating them. The germline V gene encodes CDR1 SGHRS and CDR2 YFSETQ.

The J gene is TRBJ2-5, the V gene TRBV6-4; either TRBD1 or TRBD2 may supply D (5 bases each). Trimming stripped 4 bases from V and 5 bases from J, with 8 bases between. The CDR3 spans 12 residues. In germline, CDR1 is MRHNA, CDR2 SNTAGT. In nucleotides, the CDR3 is TGTGCCAGCAGTGTAGGGACGGAGACCCAGTACTTC. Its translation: CASSVGTETQYF.

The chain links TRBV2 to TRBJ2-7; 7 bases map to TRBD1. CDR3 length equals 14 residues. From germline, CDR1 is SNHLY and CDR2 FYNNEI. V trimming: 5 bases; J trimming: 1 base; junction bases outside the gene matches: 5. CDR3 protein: CASSPDRNSYEQYF. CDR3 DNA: TGTGCCAGCAGTCCGGACAGGAATTCCTACGAGCAGTACTTC. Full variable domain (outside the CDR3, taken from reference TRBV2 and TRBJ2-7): EPEVTQTPSHQVTQMGQEVILRCVPISNHLYFYWYRQILGQKVEFLVSFYNNEISEKSEIFDDQFSVERPDGSNFTLKIRSTKLEDSAMYFCASSPDRNSYEQYFGPGTRLTVT.

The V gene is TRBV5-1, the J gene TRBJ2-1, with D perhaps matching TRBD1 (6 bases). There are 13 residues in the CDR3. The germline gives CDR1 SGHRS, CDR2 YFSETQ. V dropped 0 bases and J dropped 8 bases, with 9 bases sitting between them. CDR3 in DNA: TGCGCCAGCAGCTTGGGACAGGACGATGAGCAGTTCTTC. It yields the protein CASSLGQDDEQFF.

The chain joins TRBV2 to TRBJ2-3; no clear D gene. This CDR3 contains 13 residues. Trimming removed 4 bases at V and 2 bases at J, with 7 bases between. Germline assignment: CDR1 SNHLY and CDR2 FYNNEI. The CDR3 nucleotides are TGTGCCAGCAGTGTCCTACACACAGATACGCAGTATTTT. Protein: CASSVLHTDTQYF.